The 2 T cell receptor beta chains in this list originate from one sample, sequenced in a study of beta chain features in type 1 diabetes. Since all of the isolated RNA was reverse transcribed, expressed TCRB transcripts were what got sequenced. The assay was immunoSEQ multiplex PCR, and TCRdb's table has in-frame clones only and misses some. The data contain hundreds of thousands of clones, over 25% of them singletons. Input material: naive CD4+ T cells from blood. The receptors were sampled from a man aged 18 to 35 in good health.

V usage is TRBV5-6 and J usage is TRBJ1-3; no reliable D call. V was pared by 0 bases and J by 4 bases, with 8 bases between. The CDR3 totals 14 residues. Germline V gives CDR1 SGHDT, CDR2 YYEEEE. CDR3 region: CASSLAGLGNTIYF. In DNA, the CDR3 is TGTGCCAGCAGCTTGGCTGGGTTGGGAAACACCATATATTTT.

The chain has TRBV6-5 and TRBJ2-7; 11 bases map to TRBD2. Germline-derived CDR1 and CDR2 are MNHEY and SVGAGI. The V gene end was trimmed by 4 bases and the J gene end by 6 bases; junction bases not matched to a gene: 8. The CDR3 spans 15 residues. CDR3 loop: CASSSRLAGGFEQYF. CDR3 sequence (DNA): TGTGCCAGCAGTTCCAGGTTAGCGGGAGGGTTCGAGCAGTACTTC.